This T cell receptor beta chain was identified during a study of blood T cell repertoires in COVID-19. This CDR3 is built from 16 residues. Germline V CDR1 and CDR2: SGHRS, YFSETQ. V was clipped by 0 bases and J by 3 bases; unmatched bases: 8. Data came from immunoSEQ multiplex PCR; TCRdb stores just in-frame clones and leaves some out. The data contain about 140,000 clones, around 87% of them seen just once; the ten biggest clones take up around 5%. This TCR was sampled from a human donor in a cohort sampled during active COVID-19. V is TRBV5-1 and J is TRBJ2-7, with TRBD2 matching 8 bases. Sequenced material: peripheral blood. The CDR3 DNA reads TGCGCCAGCAGCTTGGATGGGCTAGCGGGCCTCTACGAGCAGTACTTC. Translation: CASSLDGLAGLYEQYF. Complete variable domain (other parts from reference TRBV5-1 and TRBJ2-7): KAGVTQTPRYLIKTRGQQVTLSCSPISGHRSVSWYQQTPGQGLQFLFEYFSETQRNKGNFPGRFSGRQFSNSRSEMNVSTLELGDSALYLCASSLDGLAGLYEQYFGPGTRLTVT.